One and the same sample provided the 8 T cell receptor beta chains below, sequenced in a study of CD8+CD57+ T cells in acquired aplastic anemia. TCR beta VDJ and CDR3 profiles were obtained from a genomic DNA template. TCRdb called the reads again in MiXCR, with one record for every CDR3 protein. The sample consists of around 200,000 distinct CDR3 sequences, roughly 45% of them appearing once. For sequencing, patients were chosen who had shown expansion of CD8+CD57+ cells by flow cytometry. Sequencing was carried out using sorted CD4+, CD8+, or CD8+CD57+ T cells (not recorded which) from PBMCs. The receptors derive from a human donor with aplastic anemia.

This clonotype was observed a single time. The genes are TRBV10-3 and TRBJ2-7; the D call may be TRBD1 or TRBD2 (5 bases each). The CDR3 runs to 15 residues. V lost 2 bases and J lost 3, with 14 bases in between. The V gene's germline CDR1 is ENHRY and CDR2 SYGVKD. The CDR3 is CAISEPEDTNYEQYF. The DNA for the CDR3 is TGTGCCATCAGTGAGCCGGAGGACACAAACTACGAGCAGTACTTC.

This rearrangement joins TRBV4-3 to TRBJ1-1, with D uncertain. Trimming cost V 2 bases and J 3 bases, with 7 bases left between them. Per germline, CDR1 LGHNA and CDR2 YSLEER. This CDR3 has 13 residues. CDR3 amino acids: CASSQQEDTEAFF. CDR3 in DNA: TGCGCCAGCAGCCAACAGGAGGACACTGAAGCTTTCTTT.

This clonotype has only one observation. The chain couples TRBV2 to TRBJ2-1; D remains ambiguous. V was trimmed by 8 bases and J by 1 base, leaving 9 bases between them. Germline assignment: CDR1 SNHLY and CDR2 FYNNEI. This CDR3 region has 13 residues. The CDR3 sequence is CASVAVSYNEQFF. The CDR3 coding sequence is TGTGCCAGCGTCGCGGTATCCTACAATGAGCAGTTCTTC.

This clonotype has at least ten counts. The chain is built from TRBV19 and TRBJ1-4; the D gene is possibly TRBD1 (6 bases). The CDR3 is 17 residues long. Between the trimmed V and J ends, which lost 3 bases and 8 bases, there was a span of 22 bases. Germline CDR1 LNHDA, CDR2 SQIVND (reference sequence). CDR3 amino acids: CASSIPGKPGHYEKLFF. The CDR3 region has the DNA TGTGCCAGTAGTATTCCAGGGAAGCCGGGACATTACGAAAAACTGTTTTTT.

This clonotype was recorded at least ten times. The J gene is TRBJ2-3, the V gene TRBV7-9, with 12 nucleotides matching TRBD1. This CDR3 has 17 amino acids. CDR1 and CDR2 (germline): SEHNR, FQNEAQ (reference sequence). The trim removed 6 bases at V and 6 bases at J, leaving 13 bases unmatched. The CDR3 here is CASRPRMGQGAGDTQYF. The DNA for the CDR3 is TGTGCCAGCAGACCTAGAATGGGACAGGGGGCGGGTGATACGCAGTATTTT.

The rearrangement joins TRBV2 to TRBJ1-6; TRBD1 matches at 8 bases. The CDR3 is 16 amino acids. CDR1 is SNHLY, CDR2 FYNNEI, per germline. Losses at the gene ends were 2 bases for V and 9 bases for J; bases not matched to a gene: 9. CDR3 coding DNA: TGTGCCAGCAGTGAACGTTCGGCAGGGGGCACTTCACCCCTCCACTTT. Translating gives CASSERSAGGTSPLHF.

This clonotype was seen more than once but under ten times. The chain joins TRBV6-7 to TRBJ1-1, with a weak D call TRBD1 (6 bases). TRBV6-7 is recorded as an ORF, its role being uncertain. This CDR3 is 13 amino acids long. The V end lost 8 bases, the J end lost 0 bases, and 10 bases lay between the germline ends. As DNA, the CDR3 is TGTGCCAGCCGGGGGCGCCTGAACACTGAAGCTTTCTTT. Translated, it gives CASRGRLNTEAFF.

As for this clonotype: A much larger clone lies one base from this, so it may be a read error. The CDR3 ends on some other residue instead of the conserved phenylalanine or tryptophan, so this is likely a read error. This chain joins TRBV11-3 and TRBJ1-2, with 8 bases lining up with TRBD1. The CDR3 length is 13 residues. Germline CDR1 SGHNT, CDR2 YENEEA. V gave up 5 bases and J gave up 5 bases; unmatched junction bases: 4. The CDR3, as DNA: TGTGCCAGCAGCGACAGGACAGGGTATGGCTACACCTCC. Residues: CASSDRTGYGYTS.